Given below is one T cell receptor (beta chain) in context. Its binding antigen is unknown. No much larger clonotype is one base removed from it; base qualities were not supplied. This record belongs to a study of blood T cell repertoires in COVID-19 (TCRdb year 2020). With regard to the full study: The collaborator samples originated in the United States, Italy and Spain and spanned the acute and convalescent phases of COVID-19. Subjects who had been exposed to COVID-19, were actively infected with it, or had recovered from it provided the deeply sampled blood TCRbeta repertoires that made up the dataset. The samples were drawn from the first 160 participants of the ongoing ImmuneRACE study and from about 1,200 subjects provided by 6 global collaborators. The prospective study material was composed of cDNA or gDNA derived from T cells, B-cell-depleted T cells, or PBMCs. A freely available public database, intended as a resource for researchers studying the immune response to SARS-CoV-2, is where the repertoires were released. Sample metadata almost always included a de-identified subject ID, COVID-19 status, age in years and sex. Where available, HLA class I and class II types were obtained from metadata supplied by the sample provider rather than from assay-based typing.

Its CDR3 holds 12 amino acids, cysteine through phenylalanine. Only the CDR3 DNA is retained, 36 bases long and in frame from the first base. The junction carries 4 bases between V and J, which are trimmed by 3 bases and 3 bases respectively. Collaborating institutions collected whole blood in K2EDTA tubes following their own protocols. For TCRbeta analysis, collaborators shipped samples as frozen whole blood, isolated PBMCs, or DNA extracted from either of those sample types. Paper-wide results and their limitations: Clinical and demographic metadata were provided uncurated, with the amount varying by source and participant.

TCRbeta CDR3 regions were amplified from genomic DNA using the immunoSEQ Assay, a bias-controlled multiplex PCR. In the authors' own workflow: The number of nucleated cells in each sample was estimated from the amplification of reference gene primers within the assay. Sequence reads were collapsed and filtered to measure the absolute abundance of every unique TCRbeta CDR3 rearrangement. Productive Simpson clonality was computed per sample as the square root of Simpson's diversity index over productive rearrangements. The clones in this table, taken by TCRdb from immuneACCESS, are in-frame only. Not every clone is retained; where verified, under half of the shortfall comes from an unresolved V gene, and the cause of the rest is unknown. The V and J calls and clone size were taken over from that table, and D and trimming were inferred from the DNA. This sample holds some 130,000 clones; 65% to 90% were observed only once. In total, the top ten clones hold roughly 10% of the sample.

The sequence was obtained from a man older than 75 with acute or convalescent COVID-19. Sequenced material: peripheral blood. This receptor chain uses TRBV5-3 and TRBJ1-5; the D gene remains uncertain. TRBV5-3 is classed as an ORF, of uncertain function. The encoded CDR3 is CARSSINQPQHF. The DNA sequence reads TGTGCCAGAAGCTCCATCAATCAGCCCCAGCATTTT.